Listed below are T cell receptor beta chains from one sample, sequenced in a study of blood T cells in healthy people across ages. TCRdb re-called the 5' RACE reads through MiXCR, storing one row per CDR3 protein. The sample holds around 1,000,000 distinct CDR3 sequences, approximately 26% seen once. The sample was also linked to a second study, of T cells of mothers and their children.

The material sequenced was blood. Receptors were obtained from a girl aged 2-10 years in good health. Each CDR3 is given with its conserved first and last residue. Each record gives: V gene, J gene, CDR3 protein.

v_call: TRBV12-3/TRBV12-4
j_call: TRBJ2-5
cdr3_aa: CASSSLFMGQETQYF

v_call: TRBV5-1
j_call: TRBJ1-1
cdr3_aa: CASSKTQVNTEAFF

v_call: TRBV24-1
j_call: TRBJ1-1
cdr3_aa: CATSKSDRGTGEAFF

v_call: TRBV20-1
j_call: TRBJ1-4
cdr3_aa: CSAGDGHSNEKLFF

v_call: TRBV4-3
j_call: TRBJ2-1
cdr3_aa: CASSQDPGTSGRQQFF

v_call: TRBV7-9
j_call: TRBJ1-2
cdr3_aa: CASSLDRASYGYTF

v_call: TRBV15
j_call: TRBJ2-5
cdr3_aa: CATTAYGGNQETQYF

v_call: TRBV18
j_call: TRBJ2-5
cdr3_aa: CASCHVGQGVNQETQYF

v_call: TRBV15
j_call: TRBJ1-1
cdr3_aa: CATSRDLGKNTEAFF

v_call: TRBV18
j_call: TRBJ2-5
cdr3_aa: CASSPGIDGKETQYF

v_call: TRBV20-1
j_call: TRBJ2-1
cdr3_aa: CSARTGTGDYNEQFF

v_call: TRBV6-2/TRBV6-3
j_call: TRBJ2-3
cdr3_aa: CASSRSSGGTDTQYF

v_call: TRBV29-1
j_call: TRBJ2-2
cdr3_aa: CSVFSGTGELFF

v_call: TRBV29-1
j_call: TRBJ2-1
cdr3_aa: CSVDKPPRDNEQFF

v_call: TRBV6-1
j_call: TRBJ2-5
cdr3_aa: CASSEIPQRFF

v_call: TRBV2
j_call: TRBJ1-5
cdr3_aa: CASSERSLGNQPQHF

v_call: TRBV27
j_call: -
cdr3_aa: CASSLRQGRSYEQYF

v_call: TRBV7-7
j_call: TRBJ2-2
cdr3_aa: CASSTAGTANTGELFF

v_call: TRBV18
j_call: TRBJ2-5
cdr3_aa: CASSPQTGAQETQYF

v_call: TRBV11-2
j_call: TRBJ1-1
cdr3_aa: CASRPPGTGGTEAFF

v_call: TRBV5-1
j_call: TRBJ1-2
cdr3_aa: CASSLGDYAFYGYTF

v_call: TRBV20-1
j_call: TRBJ2-3
cdr3_aa: CSARDLVGFETSSTDTQYF

v_call: TRBV20-1
j_call: TRBJ2-7
cdr3_aa: CSARDPAPPRREQYF

v_call: TRBV3-1
j_call: TRBJ2-4
cdr3_aa: CASSQLDRGDIQYF

v_call: TRBV6-1
j_call: TRBJ2-3
cdr3_aa: CASSEALADTQYF

v_call: TRBV9
j_call: TRBJ2-1
cdr3_aa: CASSGLADNEQFF

v_call: TRBV12-3/TRBV12-4
j_call: TRBJ2-7
cdr3_aa: CASSPGFYEQYF

v_call: TRBV7-9
j_call: TRBJ2-1
cdr3_aa: CASSLARFGDNEQFF

v_call: TRBV6-2/TRBV6-3
j_call: TRBJ2-1
cdr3_aa: CASSLGQGWNNEQFF

v_call: TRBV29-1
j_call: TRBJ1-1
cdr3_aa: CSVAGGRNTEAFF

v_call: TRBV6-6
j_call: TRBJ2-5
cdr3_aa: CASSYGAMSSQYF

v_call: TRBV7-2
j_call: TRBJ1-2
cdr3_aa: CASSLGGTGGIGGYTF

v_call: TRBV28
j_call: TRBJ2-7
cdr3_aa: CASSGRKRAHSYEQYF

v_call: TRBV29-1
j_call: TRBJ1-4
cdr3_aa: CSVRDTANEKLFF

v_call: TRBV4-2
j_call: TRBJ1-2
cdr3_aa: CASSQIGDFDGYTF

v_call: TRBV5-5
j_call: TRBJ1-6
cdr3_aa: CASSWGGAPLRSLHF

v_call: TRBV13
j_call: TRBJ2-1
cdr3_aa: CASSLGTSGNKFF

v_call: TRBV15
j_call: TRBJ2-2
cdr3_aa: CATSTRQEPGELFF

v_call: TRBV7-8
j_call: TRBJ2-5
cdr3_aa: CASSLGQGALGETQYF

v_call: TRBV15
j_call: TRBJ2-2
cdr3_aa: CATSRDRGWGELFF

v_call: TRBV29-1
j_call: TRBJ2-7
cdr3_aa: CSVGTYGQQYF

v_call: TRBV2
j_call: TRBJ2-1
cdr3_aa: CASTDSVTSYNEQFF

v_call: TRBV7-2
j_call: TRBJ2-2
cdr3_aa: CASSPELISVKTGELFF

v_call: TRBV5-6
j_call: TRBJ2-1
cdr3_aa: CASSWGTAYNEQFF

v_call: TRBV12-3/TRBV12-4
j_call: TRBJ1-2
cdr3_aa: CASSLMMDSHGYTF

v_call: TRBV21-1
j_call: TRBJ2-3
cdr3_aa: CASASWSSADTQYF

v_call: TRBV24-1
j_call: TRBJ1-2
cdr3_aa: CATSETGTPDLTYGYTF

v_call: TRBV20-1
j_call: TRBJ2-1
cdr3_aa: CSAQSRDLPYNEQFF

v_call: TRBV10-3
j_call: TRBJ1-2
cdr3_aa: CAISEPTGTGFKVGGYTF

v_call: TRBV6-6
j_call: -
cdr3_aa: CASRGASVGEQYF

v_call: TRBV12-3/TRBV12-4
j_call: TRBJ1-3
cdr3_aa: CASKKADSGNTIYF

v_call: TRBV29-1
j_call: TRBJ1-1
cdr3_aa: CSVEDRSTEAFF

v_call: TRBV7-2
j_call: TRBJ2-6
cdr3_aa: CASSLHGQGGTGANVLTF

v_call: TRBV28
j_call: TRBJ1-2
cdr3_aa: CASSTGDDGYTF

v_call: TRBV29-1
j_call: TRBJ2-7
cdr3_aa: CSVEQGSEQYF

v_call: TRBV28
j_call: TRBJ2-5
cdr3_aa: CASSRYSEDQETQYF

v_call: TRBV7-3
j_call: TRBJ2-1
cdr3_aa: CASSLRSSGSSYNEQFF

v_call: TRBV6-2/TRBV6-3
j_call: TRBJ1-2
cdr3_aa: CASSYYWTAYGYTF

v_call: TRBV7-2
j_call: TRBJ2-5
cdr3_aa: CASSRLGGREETQYF

v_call: TRBV7-2
j_call: TRBJ2-3
cdr3_aa: CASSTSLAGGVSTDTQYF